The rows below give T cell receptor beta chains drawn from one sample of a study of blood T cell repertoires in COVID-19. Some clones are missing from TCRdb's copy, which holds only in-frame ones; the method was immunoSEQ multiplex PCR. The sample carries fewer than 80,000 clones, under 80% recorded once. Sample: peripheral blood. These receptors were taken from a human donor in a cohort sampled during active COVID-19. CDR3s include the opening cysteine and the closing phenylalanine or tryptophan. Fields, in order: V gene, D gene, J gene, CDR3 protein. The D gene is left open where the match is weak.

V: TRBV24-1; D: TRBD2; J: TRBJ2-7; CDR3: CATSDLILAGGVSYEQYF
V: TRBV30; D: -; J: TRBJ1-1; CDR3: CAWSSKAGAEAFF
V: TRBV30; D: TRBD2; J: TRBJ2-2; CDR3: CAWLAPAGGGTGELFF
V: TRBV19; D: -; J: TRBJ1-6; CDR3: CASSIGGNKSPLHF
V: TRBV19; D: TRBD2; J: TRBJ2-2; CDR3: CASSLSGGVGELFF
V: TRBV19; D: -; J: TRBJ2-2; CDR3: CASRARGRAGELFF
V: TRBV11-3; D: -; J: TRBJ1-6; CDR3: CASISPPSGRSPLHF
V: TRBV28; D: TRBD1; J: TRBJ2-4; CDR3: CASSLSGQGGNIQYF
V: TRBV6-5; D: TRBD2; J: TRBJ2-1; CDR3: CASRGGVGEQFF
V: TRBV30; D: TRBD2; J: TRBJ2-2; CDR3: CAWSVLAGASTGELFF
V: TRBV21-1; D: -; J: TRBJ2-7; CDR3: CASRSAGVPYEQYF
V: TRBV19; D: -; J: TRBJ1-5; CDR3: CASSPPGPRGGQPQHF
V: TRBV5-4; D: TRBD2; J: TRBJ2-5; CDR3: CASSQGLEAQTQYF
V: TRBV2; D: -; J: TRBJ1-5; CDR3: CASTTAGQPQHF
V: TRBV7-6; D: -; J: TRBJ1-3; CDR3: CASSSVGSGNTIYF
V: TRBV6-2/TRBV6-3; D: TRBD1; J: TRBJ1-1; CDR3: CASSPGTGWSTEAFF
V: TRBV11-2; D: -; J: TRBJ2-5; CDR3: CASSLAVKTQETQYF
V: TRBV5-1; D: TRBD1; J: TRBJ1-2; CDR3: CASTVQGGYGYTF
V: TRBV24-1; D: -; J: TRBJ1-2; CDR3: CATPHQVGTPYGYTF
V: TRBV19; D: TRBD2; J: TRBJ2-7; CDR3: CASSIDGGGSYEQYF
V: TRBV2; D: -; J: TRBJ2-7; CDR3: CASSPRSYEQYF
V: TRBV21-1; D: -; J: TRBJ2-1; CDR3: CASSKYGQGFVDEQFF
V: TRBV27; D: -; J: TRBJ2-1; CDR3: CASSPLRTPVGSNEQFF
V: TRBV5-5; D: TRBD1; J: TRBJ2-7; CDR3: CASSLAGTGGGPITYEQYF
V: TRBV7-2; D: -; J: TRBJ2-4; CDR3: CASSPSSLAKNIQYF
V: TRBV30; D: -; J: TRBJ2-3; CDR3: CAWSSSGRSGDTQYF
V: TRBV7-9; D: -; J: TRBJ2-2; CDR3: CAGNNPDSYTGELFF
V: TRBV4-1; D: -; J: TRBJ2-3; CDR3: CASSHALWGADTQYF
V: TRBV12-3/TRBV12-4; D: -; J: TRBJ1-1; CDR3: CASSLVATEAFF
V: TRBV6-5; D: -; J: TRBJ1-1; CDR3: CASREGWVGTEAFF
V: TRBV7-3; D: -; J: TRBJ2-2; CDR3: CASSQSSTGELFF
V: TRBV7-9; D: TRBD1; J: TRBJ2-7; CDR3: CASSFGQVYYEQYF
V: TRBV7-2; D: TRBD2; J: TRBJ2-7; CDR3: CASSERGSGGRTLYEQYF